This T cell receptor (beta chain) derives from a study of PD-L1 blockade in urothelial cancer. Study context: Analyses were performed on blood at 3 weeks after treatment start (the second dose) and at 6 weeks.

Germline trimming cut 5 bases from V and 5 bases from J; bases unmatched to any gene: 12. In germline, CDR1 is SGHTA, CDR2 FQGNSA. The CDR3 spans 15 residues. Time point noted: pretreatment peripheral blood. This clone was seen just once. Sequenced by immunoSEQ multiplex PCR; TCRdb stores in-frame clones only, minus some. The profile shows 35,000 to 45,000 clones, roughly 88% of them singletons. The sample was PBMCs, taken around atezolizumab (anti-PD-L1) treatment. The clonotype originates from a donor aged 40 or over with urothelial cancer. This chain links TRBV7-2 with TRBJ2-7; 7 bases are shared with TRBD1. CDR3 DNA: TGTGCCAGCAGCACCCCGACAGGGATTGTAAACGAGCAGTACTTC. It yields the protein CASSTPTGIVNEQYF. The entire variable domain, with the rest obtained from reference TRBV7-2 and TRBJ2-7, is as follows: GAGVSQSPSNKVTEKGKDVELRCDPISGHTALYWYRQSLGQGLEFLIYFQGNSAPDKSGLPSDRFSAERTGGSVSTLTIQRTQQEDSAVYLCASSTPTGIVNEQYFGPGTRLTVT.